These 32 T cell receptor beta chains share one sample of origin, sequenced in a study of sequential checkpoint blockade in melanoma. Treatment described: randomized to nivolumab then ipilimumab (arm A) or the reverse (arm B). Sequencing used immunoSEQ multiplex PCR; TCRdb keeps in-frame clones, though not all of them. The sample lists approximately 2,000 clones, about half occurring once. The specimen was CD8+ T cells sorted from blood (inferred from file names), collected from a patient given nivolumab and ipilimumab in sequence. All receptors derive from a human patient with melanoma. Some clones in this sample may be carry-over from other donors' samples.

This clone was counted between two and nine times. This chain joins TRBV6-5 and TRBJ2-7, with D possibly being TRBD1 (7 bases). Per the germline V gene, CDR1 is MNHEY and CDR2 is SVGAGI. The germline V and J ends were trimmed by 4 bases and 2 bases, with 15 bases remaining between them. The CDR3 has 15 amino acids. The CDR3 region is CASSSSGGGAYEQYF. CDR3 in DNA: TGTGCCAGCAGTTCATCCGGAGGGGGCGCCTACGAGCAGTACTTC.

The CDR3 sequence is CASSKGLVNDEQYF. Here the CDR3 DNA reads TGTGCCAGCAGCAAAGGACTAGTTAACGACGAGCAGTACTTC. This chain connects TRBV21-1 to TRBJ2-7; TRBD2, as called in the table, went unchecked against the DNA. TRBV21-1 is deemed a pseudogene. There are 14 residues in the CDR3.

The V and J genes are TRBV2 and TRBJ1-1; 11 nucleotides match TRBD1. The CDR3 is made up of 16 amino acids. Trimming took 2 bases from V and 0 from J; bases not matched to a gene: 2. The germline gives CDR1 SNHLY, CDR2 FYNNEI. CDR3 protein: CASSERDRGLNTEAFF. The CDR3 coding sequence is TGTGCCAGCAGTGAAAGGGACAGGGGGTTGAACACTGAAGCTTTCTTT.

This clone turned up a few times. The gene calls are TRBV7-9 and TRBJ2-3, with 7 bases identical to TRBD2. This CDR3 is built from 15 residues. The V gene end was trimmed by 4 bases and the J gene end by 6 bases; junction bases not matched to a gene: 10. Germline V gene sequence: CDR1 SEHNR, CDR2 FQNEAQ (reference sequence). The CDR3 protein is CASSSAGTNMDTQYF. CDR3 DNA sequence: TGTGCCAGCAGCTCCGCCGGGACTAACATGGATACGCAGTATTTT.

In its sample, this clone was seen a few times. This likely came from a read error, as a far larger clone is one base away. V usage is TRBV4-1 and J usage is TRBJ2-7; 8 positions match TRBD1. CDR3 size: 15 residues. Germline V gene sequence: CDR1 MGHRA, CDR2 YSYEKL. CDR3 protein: CASSPGTGEGYEQCF. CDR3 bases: TGCGCCAGCAGCCCCGGGACAGGAGAAGGCTACGAGCAGTGCTTC.

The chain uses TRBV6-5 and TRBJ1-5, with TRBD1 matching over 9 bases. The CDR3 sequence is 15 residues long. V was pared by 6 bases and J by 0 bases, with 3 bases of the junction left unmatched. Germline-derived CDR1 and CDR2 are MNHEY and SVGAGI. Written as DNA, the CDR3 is TGTGCCAGCAGATGGACAGGGGATAGCAATCAGCCCCAGCATTTT. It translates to CASRWTGDSNQPQHF.

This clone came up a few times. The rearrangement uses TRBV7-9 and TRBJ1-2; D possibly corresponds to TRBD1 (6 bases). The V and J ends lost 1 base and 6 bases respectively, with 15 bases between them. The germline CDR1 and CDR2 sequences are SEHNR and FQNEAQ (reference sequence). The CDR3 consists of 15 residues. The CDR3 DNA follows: TGTGCCAGCAGCTTAGTGGGCAGGGGTTTCGATGGCTACACCTTC. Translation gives CASSLVGRGFDGYTF.

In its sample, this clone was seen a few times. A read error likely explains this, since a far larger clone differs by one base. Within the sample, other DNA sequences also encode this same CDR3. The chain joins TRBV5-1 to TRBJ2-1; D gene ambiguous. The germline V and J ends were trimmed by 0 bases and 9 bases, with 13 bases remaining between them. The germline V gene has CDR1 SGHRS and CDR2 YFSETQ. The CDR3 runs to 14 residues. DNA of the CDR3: TGCGCCAGCAGCTTGGGGCCCTCCCCAATTGAGCAGTTCTTC. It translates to CASSLGPSPIEQFF. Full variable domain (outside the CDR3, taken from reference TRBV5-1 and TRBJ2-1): KAGVTQTPRYLIKTRGQQVTLSCSPISGHRSVSWYQQTPGQGLQFLFEYFSETQRNKGNFPGRFSGRQFSNSRSEMNVSTLELGDSALYLCASSLGPSPIEQFFGPGTRLTVL.

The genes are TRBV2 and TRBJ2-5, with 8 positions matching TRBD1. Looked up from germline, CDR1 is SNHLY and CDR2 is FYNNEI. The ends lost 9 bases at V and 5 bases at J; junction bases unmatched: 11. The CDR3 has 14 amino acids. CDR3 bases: TGTGCCAGTGTCGGACAGGGTATGAAGGAGACCCAGTACTTC. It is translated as CASVGQGMKETQYF.

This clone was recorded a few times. The CDR3 DNA follows: TGTGCCAGCAGTGACCCGGGACAGTCCTACGAGCAGTACTTC. It encodes CASSDPGQSYEQYF. This chain uses TRBV6-5 with TRBJ2-7; 7 positions match TRBD1. Trimming cost V 5 bases and J 1 base; bases outside gene matches: 5. CDR3 size: 14 residues. Germline assignment: CDR1 MNHEY and CDR2 SVGAGI.

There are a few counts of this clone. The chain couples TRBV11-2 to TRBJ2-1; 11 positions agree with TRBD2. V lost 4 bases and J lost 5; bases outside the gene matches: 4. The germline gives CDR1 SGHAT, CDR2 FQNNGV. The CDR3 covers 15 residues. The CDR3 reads CASSYSGGVNNEQFF. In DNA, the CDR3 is TGTGCCAGCAGCTATAGCGGGGGGGTGAACAATGAGCAGTTCTTC.

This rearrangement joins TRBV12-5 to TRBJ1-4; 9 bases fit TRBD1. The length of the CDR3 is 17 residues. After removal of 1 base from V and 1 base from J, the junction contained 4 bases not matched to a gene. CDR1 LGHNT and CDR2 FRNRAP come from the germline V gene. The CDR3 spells CASGLAGTGKTNEKLFF. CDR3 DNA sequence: TGTGCTAGTGGTTTGGCCGGGACAGGGAAAACTAATGAAAAACTGTTTTTT.

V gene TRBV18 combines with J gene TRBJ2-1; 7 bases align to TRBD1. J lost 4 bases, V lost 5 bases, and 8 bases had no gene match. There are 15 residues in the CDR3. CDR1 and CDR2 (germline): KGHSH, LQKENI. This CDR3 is CASSARDREYNEQFF. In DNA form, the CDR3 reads TGTGCCAGCTCAGCCCGGGACAGAGAGTACAATGAGCAGTTCTTC.

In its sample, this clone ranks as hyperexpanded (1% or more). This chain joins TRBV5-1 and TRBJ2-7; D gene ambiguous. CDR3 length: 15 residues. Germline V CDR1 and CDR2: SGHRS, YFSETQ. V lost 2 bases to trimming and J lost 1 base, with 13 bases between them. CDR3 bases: TGCGCCAGCAGCTTTAGCTTGGCTTATTCCTACGAGCAGTACTTC. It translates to CASSFSLAYSYEQYF.

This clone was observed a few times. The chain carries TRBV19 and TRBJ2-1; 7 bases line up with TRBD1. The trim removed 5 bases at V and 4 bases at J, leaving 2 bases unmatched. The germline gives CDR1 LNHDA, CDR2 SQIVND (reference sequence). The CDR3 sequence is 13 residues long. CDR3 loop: CASSDREYNEQFF. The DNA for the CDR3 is TGTGCCAGTAGTGACAGGGAATACAATGAGCAGTTCTTC.

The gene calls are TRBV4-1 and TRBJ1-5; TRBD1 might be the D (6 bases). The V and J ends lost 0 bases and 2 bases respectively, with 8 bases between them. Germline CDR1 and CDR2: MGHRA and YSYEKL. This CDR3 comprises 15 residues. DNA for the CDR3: TGCGCCAGCAGCCAAGAAGGGGGGGGCAATCAGCCCCAGCATTTT. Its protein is CASSQEGGGNQPQHF.

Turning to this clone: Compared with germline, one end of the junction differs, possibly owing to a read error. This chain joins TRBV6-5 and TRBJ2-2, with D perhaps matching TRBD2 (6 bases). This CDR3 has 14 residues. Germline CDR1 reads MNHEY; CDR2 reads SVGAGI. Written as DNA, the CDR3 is TGTGCCAGCACTTACAACCGGGGGACCGGGGAGCTGTTTTTT. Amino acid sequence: CASTYNRGTGELFF.

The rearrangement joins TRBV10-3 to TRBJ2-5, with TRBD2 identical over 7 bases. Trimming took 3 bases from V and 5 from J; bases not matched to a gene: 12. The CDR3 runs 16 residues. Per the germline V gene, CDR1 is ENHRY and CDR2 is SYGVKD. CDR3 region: CAISEAPTSLGETQYF. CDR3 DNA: TGTGCCATCAGTGAAGCCCCGACTAGCCTCGGGGAGACCCAGTACTTC.

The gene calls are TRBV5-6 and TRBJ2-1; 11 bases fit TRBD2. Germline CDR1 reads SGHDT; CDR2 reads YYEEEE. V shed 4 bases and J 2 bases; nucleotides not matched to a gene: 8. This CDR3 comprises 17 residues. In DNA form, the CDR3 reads TGTGCCAGCAGCCCCAGGAGACTAGCGGGGACCTACAATGAGCAGTTCTTC. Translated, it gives CASSPRRLAGTYNEQFF. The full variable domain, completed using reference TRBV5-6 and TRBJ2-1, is DAGVTQSPTHLIKTRGQQVTLRCSPKSGHDTVSWYQQALGQGPQFIFQYYEEEERQRGNFPDRFSGHQFPNYSSELNVNALLLGDSALYLCASSPRRLAGTYNEQFFGPGTRLTVL.

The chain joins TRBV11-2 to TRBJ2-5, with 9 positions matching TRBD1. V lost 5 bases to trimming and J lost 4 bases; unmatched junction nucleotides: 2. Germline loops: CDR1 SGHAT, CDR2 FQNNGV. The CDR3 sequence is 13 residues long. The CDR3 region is CASSLGQGETQYF. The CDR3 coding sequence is TGTGCCAGCAGCCTGGGACAGGGAGAGACCCAGTACTTC.

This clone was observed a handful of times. Written as DNA, the CDR3 is TGTGCCAGCAGCCATGGTAGAGGTGGCAATGAAAAACTGTTTTTT. Translation gives CASSHGRGGNEKLFF. This rearrangement joins TRBV14 to TRBJ1-4; D not certain. Germline lookup yields CDR1 SGHDN and CDR2 FVKESK. V was pared by 3 bases and J by 5 bases, with 13 bases between. There are 15 residues in the CDR3.

The CDR3 loop reads CASSVGQGAYEQYF. CDR3 bases: TGTGCCAGCAGCGTGGGACAGGGGGCTTACGAGCAGTACTTC. The V call is TRBV9, the J call TRBJ2-7, with 12 bases fitting TRBD1. The CDR3 consists of 14 residues. Germline V lookup: CDR1 SGDLS, CDR2 YYNGEE. V dropped 2 bases and J dropped 4; count of bases not matched to a gene: 1.

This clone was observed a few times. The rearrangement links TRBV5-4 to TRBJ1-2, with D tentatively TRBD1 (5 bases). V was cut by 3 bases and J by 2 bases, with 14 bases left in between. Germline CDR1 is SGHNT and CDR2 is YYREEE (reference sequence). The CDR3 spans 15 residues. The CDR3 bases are TGTGCCAGCAGCTCCCGAGGCCGGGGGAACTATGGCTACACCTTC. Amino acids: CASSSRGRGNYGYTF.

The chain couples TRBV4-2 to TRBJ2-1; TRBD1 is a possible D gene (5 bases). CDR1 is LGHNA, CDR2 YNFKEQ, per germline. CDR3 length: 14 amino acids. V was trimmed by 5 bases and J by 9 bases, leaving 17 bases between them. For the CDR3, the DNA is TGTGCCAGCAGCTTGGGGCCCTCCCCAATTGAGCAGTTCTTC. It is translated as CASSLGPSPIEQFF.

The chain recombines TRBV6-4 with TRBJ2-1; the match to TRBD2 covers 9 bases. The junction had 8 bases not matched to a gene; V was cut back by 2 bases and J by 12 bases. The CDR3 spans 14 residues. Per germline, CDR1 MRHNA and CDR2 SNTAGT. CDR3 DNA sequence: TGTGCCAGCAGTGACGAGGGGCTAGCGGGGCGGCAGTTCTTC. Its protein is CASSDEGLAGRQFF.

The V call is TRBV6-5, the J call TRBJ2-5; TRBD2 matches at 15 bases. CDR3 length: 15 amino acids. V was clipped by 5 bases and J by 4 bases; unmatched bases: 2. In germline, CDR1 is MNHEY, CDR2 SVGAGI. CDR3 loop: CASSGLAGGPETQYF. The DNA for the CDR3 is TGTGCCAGCAGTGGACTAGCGGGGGGGCCAGAGACCCAGTACTTC.

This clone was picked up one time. The CDR3 loop reads CASSFGLTNEQFF. In DNA form, the CDR3 reads TGTGCCAGCAGTTTCGGACTGACGAATGAGCAGTTCTTC. This sequence joins TRBV27 and TRBJ2-1; TRBD2 might be the D (5 bases). V lost 3 bases to trimming and J lost 7 bases, with 10 bases between them. This CDR3 comprises 13 residues. Germline CDR1 is MNHEY and CDR2 is SMNVEV (reference sequence).

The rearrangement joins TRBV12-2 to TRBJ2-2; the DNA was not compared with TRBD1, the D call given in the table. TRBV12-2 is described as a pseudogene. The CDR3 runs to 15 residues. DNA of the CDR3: TGTGCAAGTCGCTTAGGACAGGGGAACACCGGGGAGCTGTTTTTT. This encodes CASRLGQGNTGELFF.

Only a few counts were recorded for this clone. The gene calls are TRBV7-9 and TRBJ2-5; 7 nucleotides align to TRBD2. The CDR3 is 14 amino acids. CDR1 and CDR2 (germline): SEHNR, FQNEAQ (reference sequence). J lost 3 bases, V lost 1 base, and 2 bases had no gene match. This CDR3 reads CASSLVLAEETQYF. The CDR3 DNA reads TGTGCCAGCAGCTTAGTTCTAGCGGAAGAGACCCAGTACTTC.

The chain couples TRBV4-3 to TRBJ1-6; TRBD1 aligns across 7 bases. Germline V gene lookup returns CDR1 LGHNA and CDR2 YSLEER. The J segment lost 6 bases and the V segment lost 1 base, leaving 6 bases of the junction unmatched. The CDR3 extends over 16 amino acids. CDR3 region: CASSQGTRGPNSPLHF. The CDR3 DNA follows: TGCGCCAGCAGCCAAGGTACGAGGGGGCCTAATTCACCCCTCCACTTT.

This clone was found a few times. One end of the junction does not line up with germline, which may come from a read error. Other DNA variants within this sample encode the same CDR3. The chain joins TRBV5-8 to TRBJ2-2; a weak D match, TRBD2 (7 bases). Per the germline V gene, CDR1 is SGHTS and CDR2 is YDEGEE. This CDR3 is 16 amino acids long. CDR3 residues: CASTPGLGGNTGELFF. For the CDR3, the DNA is TGCGCCAGCACCCCCGGACTAGGGGGGAACACCGGGGAGCTGTTTTTT.

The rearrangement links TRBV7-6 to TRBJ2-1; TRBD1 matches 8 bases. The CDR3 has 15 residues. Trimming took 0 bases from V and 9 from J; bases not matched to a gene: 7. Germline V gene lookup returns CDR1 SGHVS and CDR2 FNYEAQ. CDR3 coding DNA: TGTGCCAGCAGCTTAGCGGCAGGGGGCCAGGGTGAGCAGTTCTTC. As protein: CASSLAAGGQGEQFF.